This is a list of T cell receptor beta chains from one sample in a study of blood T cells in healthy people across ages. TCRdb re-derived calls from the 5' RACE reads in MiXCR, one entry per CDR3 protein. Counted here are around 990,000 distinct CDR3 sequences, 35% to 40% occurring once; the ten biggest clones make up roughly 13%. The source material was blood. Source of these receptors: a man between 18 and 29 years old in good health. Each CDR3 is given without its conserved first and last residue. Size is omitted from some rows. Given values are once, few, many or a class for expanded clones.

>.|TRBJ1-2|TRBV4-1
ASSQETGGQPLVYGYT
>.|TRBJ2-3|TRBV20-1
SAVRDPSTDTQY
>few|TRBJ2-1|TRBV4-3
ASSQDRAAYNEQF
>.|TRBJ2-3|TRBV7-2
ASSMGSDTQY
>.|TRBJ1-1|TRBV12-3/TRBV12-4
ASSPWQGMTEAF
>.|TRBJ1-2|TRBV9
ASSKRISGYT
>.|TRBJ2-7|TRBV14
ASSHFPGQIRTRETTWPYEQY
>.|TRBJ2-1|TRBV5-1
ASSFGQGAGNEQF
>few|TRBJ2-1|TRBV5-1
ATSWTGATTNEQF
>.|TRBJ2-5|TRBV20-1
SARDLGGQETQY
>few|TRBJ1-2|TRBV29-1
SVEAWVGDGYT
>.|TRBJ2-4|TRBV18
ASSPGQGSKNIQY
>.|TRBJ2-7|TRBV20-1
SARGQGVSYEQY
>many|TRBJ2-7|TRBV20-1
SARTSSYEQY
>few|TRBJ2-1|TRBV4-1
ASRTAIVFNNEQF